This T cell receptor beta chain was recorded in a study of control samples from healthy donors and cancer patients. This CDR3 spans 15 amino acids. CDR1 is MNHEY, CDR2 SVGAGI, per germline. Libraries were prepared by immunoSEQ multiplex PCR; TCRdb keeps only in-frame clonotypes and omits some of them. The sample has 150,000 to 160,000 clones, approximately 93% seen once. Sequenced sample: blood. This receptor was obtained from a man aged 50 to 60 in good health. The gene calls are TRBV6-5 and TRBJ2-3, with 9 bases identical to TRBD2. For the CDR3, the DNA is TGTGCTGGGGGAGGTAGCGGGAGAAGCACAGATACGCAGTATTTT. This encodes CAGGGSGRSTDTQYF.